What follows describes a single T cell receptor beta chain. The antigen is not known. The data were taken from a study of cytomegalovirus exposure and HLA in healthy donors. Broader study findings: Analyzed later, most CMV-associated TCR beta chains appeared HLA-restricted. Immune exposure data for these donors was limited to CMV serostatus. V- and J-gene trimming in TCR beta was tied to a missense DCLRE1C variant by an analysis performed later. Rare TCR sequences predominated, though certain public TCRs were found in many donors.

The V gene's germline CDR1 is MNHEY and CDR2 SMNVEV (reference sequence). The CDR3 runs 15 residues. V dropped 4 bases and J dropped 4; count of bases not matched to a gene: 6. Both 60 Vbeta primers and 13 Jbeta primers went into the PCR. The method was immunoSEQ multiplex PCR; TCRdb's version includes in-frame clones alone and lacks a portion of them. The sample consists of 83,000 or so clones, 70% to 80% of them appearing once. The chain has TRBV27 and TRBJ2-1, with 8 nucleotides matching TRBD2. The sequence came from a woman aged 40 to 50 in good health and CMV-seropositive. The sample consisted of PBMCs. The CDR3 spells CASSSDSGTYNEQFF. The CDR3, as DNA: TGTGCCAGCAGTTCCGATAGCGGGACATACAATGAGCAGTTCTTC.